This TCR beta chain was documented in a study of T cells in Graves' hyperthyroidism and ophthalmopathy. Study-wide results and limits: Ophthalmopathy, as predicted by the model, came a median roughly 6.5 months after the prediction.

The source material, RNA transcripts, was used to amplify TCR beta CDR3 regions. During a first-round RT-PCR of the TCR CDR3, the HTBI primer set was used. TCRdb analysed the multiplex PCR reads with MiXCR anew, one entry per CDR3 protein. The table has some 600,000 distinct CDR3 sequences, approximately 15% seen once. This clonotype was counted many times. Its antigen is still unknown. The CDR3 loop spans 16 amino acids. V shed 3 bases, J shed 0 bases, and the junction held 8 bases outside the gene matches. Germline lookup yields CDR1 LGHDT and CDR2 YNNKEL (reference sequence). The clonotype was recovered from a woman in her 30s with Graves' hyperthyroidism that later progressed to Graves' ophthalmopathy. The sample taken for sequencing was blood. The genes are TRBV3-1 and TRBJ2-7; 7 nucleotides align to TRBD2. The chain's CDR3 is CASSHRLAENSYEQYF. The CDR3 bases are TGTGCCAGCAGCCACCGTCTAGCGGAGAACTCCTACGAGCAGTACTTC.